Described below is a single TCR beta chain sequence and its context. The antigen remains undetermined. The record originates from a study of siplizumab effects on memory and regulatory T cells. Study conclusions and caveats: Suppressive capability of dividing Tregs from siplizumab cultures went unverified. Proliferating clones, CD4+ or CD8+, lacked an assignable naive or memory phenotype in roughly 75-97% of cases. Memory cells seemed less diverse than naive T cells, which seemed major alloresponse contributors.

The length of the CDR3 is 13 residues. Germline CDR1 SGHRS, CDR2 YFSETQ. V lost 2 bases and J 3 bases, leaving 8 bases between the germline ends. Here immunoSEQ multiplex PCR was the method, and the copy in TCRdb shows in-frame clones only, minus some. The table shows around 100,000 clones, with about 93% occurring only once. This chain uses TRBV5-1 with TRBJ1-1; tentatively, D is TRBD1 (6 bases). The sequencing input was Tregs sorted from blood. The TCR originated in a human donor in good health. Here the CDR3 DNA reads TGCGCCAGCAGCTTAAGGGGGGACACTGAAGCTTTCTTT. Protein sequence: CASSLRGDTEAFF.